This T cell receptor (beta chain) is from a study of T cell repertoires in cytomegalovirus infection. Study results and caveats: Within the response measured ex vivo, HLA-C-restricted CMV-specific TCR beta clonotypes were dominant.

The V gene lost 2 bases and the J gene lost 4 bases, with 8 bases spanning the gap. Looked up from germline, CDR1 is MNHEY and CDR2 is SMNVEV (reference sequence). The CDR3 has 13 residues. Remarks on this clonotype: The antigen is not known.

MiXCR was run by TCRdb on the reads, yielding one entry per CDR3 protein. The sample includes about 890,000 distinct CDR3 sequences, 30% to 40% of them seen just once. The receptor was derived from a human donor in good health (CMV status not recorded). Some clones in this sample may be carry-over from other donors' samples. The chain carries TRBV27 and TRBJ1-2; D unresolved. This specimen was cultured CD8+ T cells from PBMCs, taken from culture after CMV antigen stimulation. The CDR3 bases are TGTGCCAGCAGTTTACGACGGACCTATGGCTACACCTTC. Its translation: CASSLRRTYGYTF.